This TCR beta chain was captured in a study of OX40 agonist ivuxolimab in advanced cancers. The germline V gene has CDR1 MDHEN and CDR2 SYDVKM. This CDR3 is 12 amino acids long. The J segment lost 7 bases and the V segment lost 7 bases, leaving 4 bases of the junction unmatched. Repertoires were generated with immunoSEQ multiplex PCR, while TCRdb's copy carries only in-frame clones and drops some. The repertoire holds 130,000 or so clones, with 75% to 95% as singletons. This clone was observed a few times. The V call is TRBV28, the J call TRBJ1-2; TRBD1 aligns across 9 bases. The source is an adult with an advanced solid tumor such as melanoma, head and neck, liver or kidney cancer. The sample consisted of CD4+ or CD8+ T cells sorted from blood, taken in a trial of the OX40 agonist ivuxolimab. The CDR3 protein is CASKRQGGGYTF. The CDR3 DNA follows: TGTGCCAGCAAACGACAGGGGGGTGGCTACACCTTC.